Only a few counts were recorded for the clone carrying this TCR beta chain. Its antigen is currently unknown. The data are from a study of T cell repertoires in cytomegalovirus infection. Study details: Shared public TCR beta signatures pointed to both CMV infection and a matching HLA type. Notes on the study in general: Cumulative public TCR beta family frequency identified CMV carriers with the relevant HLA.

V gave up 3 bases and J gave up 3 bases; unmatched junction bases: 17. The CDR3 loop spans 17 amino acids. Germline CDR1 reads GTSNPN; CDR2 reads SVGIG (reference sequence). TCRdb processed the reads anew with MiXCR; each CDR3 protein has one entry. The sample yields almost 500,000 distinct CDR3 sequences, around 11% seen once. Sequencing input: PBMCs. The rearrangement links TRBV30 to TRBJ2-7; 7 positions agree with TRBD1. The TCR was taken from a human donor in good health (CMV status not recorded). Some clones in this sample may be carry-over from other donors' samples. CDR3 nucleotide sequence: TGTGCCTGGAGCCCCATTACAGTCCTGGGACAGTACTACGAGCAGTACTTC. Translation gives CAWSPITVLGQYYEQYF.